These 32 T cell receptor beta chains originate from one sample sequenced in a study of blood T cell repertoires in COVID-19 (dated by TCRdb to 2019 to 2021). The receptor library was made with the immunoSEQ multiplex PCR assay. The immuneACCESS repertoire file appears here via TCRdb, limited to in-frame rearrangements. These files lack a portion of the clones; in checked studies, under half of the deficit traces to unresolved V genes, and the cause of the others is not known. The sample table shows some 66,000 clones, and 76% are seen once. Of the sample, 50% falls within the top ten clones. Material for sequencing was peripheral blood. These receptor sequences come from an elderly woman with acute or convalescent COVID-19.

This clone was recorded at least ten times. The CDR3 protein is CALYRQGRNQPQHF. CDR3 nucleotide sequence: TGTGCCCTTTACAGACAGGGGCGCAATCAGCCCCAGCATTTT. The J gene is TRBJ1-5, the V gene TRBV30; TRBD1 matches 8 bases. Germline V gene data show CDR1 as GTSNPN and CDR2 as SVGIG (reference sequence). CDR3 length: 14 residues. Unmatched junction bases numbered 8, after V lost 8 bases and J lost 2 bases. Using reference TRBV30 and TRBJ1-5 for the parts outside the CDR3, the full variable domain is SQTIHQWPATLVQPVGSPLSLECTVEGTSNPNLYWYRQAAGRGLQLLFYSVGIGQISSEVPQNLSASRPQDRQFILSSKKLLLSDSGFYLCALYRQGRNQPQHFGDGTRLSIL.

The chain couples TRBV28 to TRBJ1-1; no definite D call. Trimming removed 4 bases at V and 2 bases at J, with 14 bases between. The CDR3 is 15 amino acids. CDR1 is MDHEN and CDR2 is SYDVKM in the germline V gene. The CDR3 nucleotides read TGTGCCAGCAGTTCGCTTCGCGGGGTCAACACTGAAGCTTTCTTT. The encoded protein is CASSSLRGVNTEAFF.

The V call is TRBV2, the J call TRBJ2-7; 8 positions agree with TRBD1. The length of the CDR3 is 14 residues. V lost 4 bases and J lost 5; bases outside the gene matches: 7. Germline V gene lookup returns CDR1 SNHLY and CDR2 FYNNEI. CDR3 protein: CASSVDRGYNEQYF. CDR3 nucleotides: TGTGCCAGCAGTGTTGACAGGGGTTACAACGAGCAGTACTTC.

The rearrangement links TRBV6-1 to TRBJ2-7; 13 bases agree with TRBD2. CDR3 size: 15 residues. Germline CDR1 and CDR2: MNHNS and SASEGT. Trimming removed 3 bases from V and 4 bases from J; junction bases left unmatched: 3. The CDR3 bases are TGTGCCAGCAGTGACGGGACTAGCGGGATATACGAGCAGTACTTC. Translated: CASSDGTSGIYEQYF.

V and J are TRBV30 and TRBJ2-5, with TRBD2 matching over 15 bases. This CDR3 region has 15 residues. Per germline, CDR1 GTSNPN and CDR2 SVGIG (reference sequence). V was clipped by 4 bases and J by 7 bases; unmatched bases: 7. DNA of the CDR3: TGTGCCTGGAAAGGGACTAGCGGGAGGATAGGGACCCAGTACTTC. This translates into CAWKGTSGRIGTQYF.

V is TRBV5-1 and J is TRBJ1-2, with D tentatively TRBD1 (5 bases). Germline lookup yields CDR1 SGHRS and CDR2 YFSETQ. This CDR3 is built from 16 residues. The germline V and J ends were trimmed by 0 bases and 0 bases, with 12 bases remaining between them. The CDR3 sequence is CASSLGSSGANYGYTF. CDR3 nucleotide sequence: TGCGCCAGCAGCTTGGGGTCCTCGGGGGCTAACTATGGCTACACCTTC.

The chain recombines TRBV6-6 with TRBJ1-1; D perhaps matches TRBD1 (5 bases). Trimming removed 4 bases at V and 5 bases at J, with 14 bases between. From germline, CDR1 is MNHNY and CDR2 SVGAGI (reference sequence). CDR3 length: 14 amino acids. The DNA for the CDR3 is TGTGCCAGCAGTTTCACCGACAGCCGGACTGAAGCTTTCTTT. Encoded protein: CASSFTDSRTEAFF.

This sequence joins TRBV4-3 and TRBJ2-7; D ambiguous. V was clipped by 4 bases and J by 0 bases, with 13 bases between them. CDR1 is LGHNA and CDR2 is YSLEER in the germline V gene. The CDR3 totals 15 residues. The CDR3 region is CASSRVRGSSYEQYF. CDR3 DNA: TGCGCCAGCAGCCGGGTGCGCGGTAGCTCCTACGAGCAGTACTTC.

This clone showed up just once. This sequence joins TRBV11-2 and TRBJ2-3; TRBD2 aligns across 14 bases. V was pared by 9 bases and J by 5 bases, with 10 bases of the junction left unmatched. From germline, CDR1 is SGHAT and CDR2 FQNNGV. The CDR3 length is 16 residues. The CDR3, as DNA: TGTGCCAGTTCGCGGGGACTAGCGGGAGATGGAGATACGCAGTATTTT. Translated, it gives CASSRGLAGDGDTQYF.

The chain couples TRBV19 to TRBJ2-1; D may be TRBD2 (6 bases). The CDR3 covers 11 residues. V was cut by 9 bases and J by 3 bases, with 6 bases left in between. The germline CDR1 and CDR2 sequences are LNHDA and SQIVND (reference sequence). The DNA of the CDR3 is TGTGCCAGCGGGGGCTACAATGAGCAGTTCTTC. It translates to CASGGYNEQFF.

The V call is TRBV15, the J call TRBJ1-5, with D perhaps matching TRBD1 (5 bases). Trimming took 4 bases from V and 0 from J, leaving 7 bases between them. The CDR3 spans 14 residues. Germline CDR1 LNHNV, CDR2 YYDKDF (reference sequence). DNA for the CDR3: TGTGCCACCAGCACAGGGTATAGCAATCAGCCCCAGCATTTT. It is translated as CATSTGYSNQPQHF.

The rearrangement joins TRBV4-1 to TRBJ1-3, with a tentative D call TRBD1 (5 bases). There are 15 residues in the CDR3. Germline V lookup: CDR1 MGHRA, CDR2 YSYEKL. V lost 1 base and J 0 bases, leaving 7 bases between the germline ends. CDR3 amino acids: CASSQGDFSGNTIYF. CDR3 sequence (DNA): TGCGCCAGCAGCCAAGGGGACTTCTCTGGAAACACCATATATTTT.

The chain uses TRBV27 and TRBJ1-4; TRBD1 aligns across 7 bases. Per germline, CDR1 MNHEY and CDR2 SMNVEV (reference sequence). The V and J ends lost 6 bases and 7 bases, in that order; junction bases with no gene match: 14. CDR3 length: 16 residues. The chain's CDR3 is CASRSKGQLVGEKLFF. CDR3 DNA: TGTGCCAGCAGGTCAAAGGGACAGCTCGTAGGTGAAAAACTGTTTTTT.

V gene TRBV7-2 combines with J gene TRBJ1-5; TRBD1 is a possible D gene (6 bases). The CDR3 length is 15 residues. The germline V gene has CDR1 SGHTA and CDR2 FQGNSA. Trimming took off 1 base at V and 3 bases at J, with 10 bases between the two ends. For the CDR3, the DNA is TGTGCCAGCAGCTTAGTACAGGGCTACAATCAGCCCCAGCATTTT. Its translation is CASSLVQGYNQPQHF.

The chain has TRBV7-3 and TRBJ1-2; 9 nucleotides align to TRBD1. V was clipped by 2 bases and J by 7 bases; unmatched bases: 11. Germline CDR1 is SGHTA and CDR2 is FQGTGA. This CDR3 is built from 16 residues. CDR3 in DNA: TGTGCCAGCAGCTTATTTGTGGTGGGACAGGGTCCTGGCTACACCTTC. Amino acid sequence: CASSLFVVGQGPGYTF.

The chain uses TRBV10-1 and TRBJ1-1, with TRBD1 matching over 8 bases. Germline CDR1 WNHNN, CDR2 SYGVQD (reference sequence). The junction had 8 bases not matched to a gene; V was cut back by 6 bases and J by 8 bases. This CDR3 has 13 residues. The CDR3 loop is CASSGTGPSEAFF. The CDR3 nucleotides are TGCGCCAGCAGCGGGACAGGTCCCTCGGAAGCTTTCTTT.

The V gene is TRBV7-6, the J gene TRBJ1-3; 7 bases match TRBD1. The junction had 2 bases not matched to a gene; V was cut back by 2 bases and J by 10 bases. This CDR3 region has 12 residues. From germline, CDR1 is SGHVS and CDR2 FNYEAQ. CDR3 in amino acids: CASSLRQGTIYF. For the CDR3, the DNA is TGTGCCAGCAGCTTAAGACAGGGAACCATATATTTT.

The CDR3 DNA reads TGTGCCAGCAGTTACTCGAGTGGGGGGACCTACGAGCAGTACTTC. This gives the protein CASSYSSGGTYEQYF. This chain connects TRBV6-5 to TRBJ2-7; D might be TRBD2 (6 bases). Trimming pared 0 bases from V and 2 bases from J, leaving 11 bases between. The germline gives CDR1 MNHEY, CDR2 SVGAGI. This CDR3 comprises 15 residues.

This chain joins TRBV6-6 and TRBJ2-5, with 7 positions matching TRBD2. This CDR3 has 15 residues. The germline V gene encodes CDR1 MNHNY and CDR2 SVGAGI (reference sequence). The V segment lost 4 bases and the J segment 4 bases; nucleotides outside the gene matches: 9. The DNA for the CDR3 is TGTGCCAGCAGTTCCTCGTGGGTAGCGGGAGAGACCCAGTACTTC. Protein product: CASSSSWVAGETQYF.

This clone was counted at least ten times. This chain joins TRBV6-5 and TRBJ1-2, with D tentatively TRBD1 (5 bases). The V gene's germline CDR1 is MNHEY and CDR2 SVGAGI. This CDR3 spans 13 amino acids. Trimming removed 5 bases at V and 6 bases at J, with 13 bases between. The CDR3 loop is CASSPRDLNGYTF. The CDR3 bases are TGTGCCAGCAGTCCCCGGGACTTGAATGGCTACACCTTC.

The chain links TRBV7-9 to TRBJ2-3; D may be TRBD2 (5 bases). This CDR3 spans 16 amino acids. The V end was cut by 1 base, the J end by 2 bases, with 13 bases between. Germline-derived CDR1 and CDR2 are SEHNR and FQNEAQ (reference sequence). The CDR3 sequence is CASSLVPAETTDTQYF. DNA of the CDR3: TGTGCCAGCAGCTTAGTGCCAGCGGAGACCACAGATACGCAGTATTTT.

The chain links TRBV7-2 to TRBJ1-2; a possible D gene is TRBD1 (6 bases). V was shortened by 5 bases and J by 5 bases, with 15 bases between the two germline ends. The CDR3 has 14 amino acids. The germline V gene has CDR1 SGHTA and CDR2 FQGNSA. As DNA, the CDR3 is TGTGCCAGCAGCCCACGGACAGATCATTATGGCTACACCTTC. Residues: CASSPRTDHYGYTF.

This clone occurred once. J is TRBJ2-5 and V is TRBV4-1, with 7 bases matching TRBD2. V lost 3 bases to trimming and J lost 5 bases; unmatched junction nucleotides: 9. CDR3 size: 15 residues. Germline V gene data show CDR1 as MGHRA and CDR2 as YSYEKL. The CDR3 DNA is TGCGCCAGCAGCCATCCCGGCGGGGGTACGGAGACCCAGTACTTC. Its translation: CASSHPGGGTETQYF.

This chain connects TRBV28 to TRBJ1-2; 7 bases are a match to TRBD1. The CDR3 is made up of 15 amino acids. The V gene end was trimmed by 5 bases and the J gene end by 4 bases; junction bases not matched to a gene: 10. Germline values: CDR1 MDHEN, CDR2 SYDVKM. CDR3 loop: CASSPRQGVGYGYTF. The CDR3 DNA follows: TGTGCCAGCAGTCCAAGACAGGGTGTAGGCTATGGCTACACCTTC.

The chain has TRBV11-1 and TRBJ2-7, with 11 nucleotides matching TRBD2. Germline V gene lookup returns CDR1 SGHAT and CDR2 FQDESV (reference sequence). J was trimmed by 3 bases and V by 5 bases; bases with no gene match: 9. This CDR3 comprises 16 residues. The CDR3 region has the DNA TGTGCCAGCAGCCCAATAGGGACTAGCGGTGGCTACGAGCAGTACTTC. This encodes CASSPIGTSGGYEQYF.

The V gene is TRBV27, the J gene TRBJ2-7; weak D call: TRBD1 (6 bases). The CDR3 consists of 16 residues. Between the trimmed V and J ends, which lost 5 bases and 0 bases, there was a span of 17 bases. The germline gives CDR1 MNHEY, CDR2 SMNVEV (reference sequence). Written as DNA, the CDR3 is TGTGCCAGCAGTGACCAGTTCAGGGGACACTCCTACGAGCAGTACTTC. Protein product: CASSDQFRGHSYEQYF.

This clone was counted between two and nine times. The chain is built from TRBV28 and TRBJ2-1, with D possibly TRBD2 on 5 matching bases. The CDR3 runs 16 residues. The ends were cut back, 5 bases at V and 4 bases at J, with 18 bases in the middle. Per the germline V gene, CDR1 is MDHEN and CDR2 is SYDVKM. Here the CDR3 DNA reads TGTGCCAGCAGTACATCCCGGACTGGCAAATACAATGAGCAGTTCTTC. It is translated as CASSTSRTGKYNEQFF. The whole variable domain, filled in from reference TRBV28 and TRBJ2-1, reads DVKVTQSSRYLVKRTGEKVFLECVQDMDHENMFWYRQDPGLGLRLIYFSYDVKMKEKGDIPEGYSVSREKKERFSLILESASTNQTSMYLCASSTSRTGKYNEQFFGPGTRLTVL.

The chain is built from TRBV5-8 and TRBJ2-1; D is possibly TRBD2 (5 bases). Germline V gives CDR1 SGHTS, CDR2 YDEGEE. The CDR3 has 13 residues. Trimming shortened V by 4 bases and J by 12 bases, and 17 bases separated the two germline ends. The CDR3 nucleotides are TGTGCCAGCAGCCTCACGGGGTTGCTGGGGCAGTTCTTC. Its translation: CASSLTGLLGQFF.

The chain combines TRBV5-1 with TRBJ2-7; 13 bases line up with TRBD2. The CDR3 contains 15 residues. Trimming removed 4 bases from V and 5 bases from J; junction bases left unmatched: 6. Germline CDR1 SGHRS, CDR2 YFSETQ. CDR3 sequence (DNA): TGCGCCAGCAGCCCGGGGACTAGCGGGACCCACGAGCAGTACTTC. It is translated as CASSPGTSGTHEQYF.

The rearrangement uses TRBV19 and TRBJ1-2; TRBD1 matches 7 bases. The V gene's germline CDR1 is LNHDA and CDR2 SQIVND (reference sequence). CDR3 length equals 13 residues. Trimming took 5 bases from V and 5 from J; bases not matched to a gene: 5. CDR3 sequence (DNA): TGTGCCAGTAGTGTGGACAGGAGATATGGCTACACCTTC. As protein: CASSVDRRYGYTF. The complete variable domain, with remaining parts taken from reference TRBV19 and TRBJ1-2, reads DGGITQSPKYLFRKEGQNVTLSCEQNLNHDAMYWYRQDPGQGLRLIYYSQIVNDFQKGDIAEGYSVSREKKESFPLTVTSAQKNPTAFYLCASSVDRRYGYTFGSGTRLTVV.

The V and J genes are TRBV19 and TRBJ2-2, with 8 nucleotides matching TRBD1. J was trimmed by 0 bases and V by 4 bases; bases with no gene match: 7. Germline CDR1 is LNHDA and CDR2 is SQIVND (reference sequence). CDR3 length: 17 residues. Here the CDR3 DNA reads TGTGCCAGTAGTAGCCCGGGACAGGCCACGAACACCGGGGAGCTGTTTTTT. This codes for CASSSPGQATNTGELFF.

This clone was observed a handful of times. This chain joins TRBV15 and TRBJ2-7; 9 bases line up with TRBD1. The V gene end was trimmed by 1 base and the J gene end by 7 bases; junction bases not matched to a gene: 14. The germline V gene encodes CDR1 LNHNV and CDR2 YYDKDF (reference sequence). The length of the CDR3 is 17 residues. CDR3 DNA: TGTGCCACCAGCAGAGGATACCCGGGACAGGGACGAGGGGAGCAGTACTTC. Its protein is CATSRGYPGQGRGEQYF. The complete variable domain, with remaining parts taken from reference TRBV15 and TRBJ2-7, reads DAMVIQNPRYQVTQFGKPVTLSCSQTLNHNVMYWYQQKSSQAPKLLFHYYDKDFNNEADTPDNFQSRRPNTSFCFLDIRSPGLGDTAMYLCATSRGYPGQGRGEQYFGPGTRLTVT.